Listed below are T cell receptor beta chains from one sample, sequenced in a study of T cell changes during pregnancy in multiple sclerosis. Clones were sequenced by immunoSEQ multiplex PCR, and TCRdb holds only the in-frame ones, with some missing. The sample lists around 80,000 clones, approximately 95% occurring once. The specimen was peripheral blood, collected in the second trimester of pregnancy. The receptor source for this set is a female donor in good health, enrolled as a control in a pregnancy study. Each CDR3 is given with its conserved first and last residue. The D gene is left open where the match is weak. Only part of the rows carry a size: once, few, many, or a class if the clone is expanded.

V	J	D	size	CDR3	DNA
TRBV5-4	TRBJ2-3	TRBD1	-	CASSLGTGHGTDTQYF	TGTGCCAGCAGCCTCGGGACAGGCCACGGCACAGATACGCAGTATTTT
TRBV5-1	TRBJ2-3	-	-	CASSLARKEDTQYF	TGCGCCAGCAGCTTGGCCAGGAAGGAAGATACGCAGTATTTT
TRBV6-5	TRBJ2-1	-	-	CASSPGTMDYNEQFF	TGTGCCAGCAGTCCCGGGACAATGGACTACAATGAGCAGTTCTTC
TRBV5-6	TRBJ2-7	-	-	CASSFSGGNYEQYF	TGTGCCAGCAGCTTCTCCGGGGGAAACTACGAGCAGTACTTC
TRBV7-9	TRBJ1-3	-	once	CASSPAGRGNTIYF	TGTGCCAGCAGCCCTGCGGGGCGCGGAAACACCATATATTTT
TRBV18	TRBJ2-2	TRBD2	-	CASSQLGATSGSTGELFF	TGTGCCAGCTCCCAACTAGGTGCGACTAGCGGGAGCACCGGGGAGCTGTTTTTT
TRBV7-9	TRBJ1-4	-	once	CASSPHGGRAGATNEKLFF	TGTGCCAGCAGCCCCCACGGGGGGAGGGCTGGTGCAACTAATGAAAAACTGTTTTTT
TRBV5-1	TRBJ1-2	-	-	CASIPSTAGNYGYTF	TGCGCCAGCATCCCTTCTACCGCAGGGAACTATGGCTACACCTTC
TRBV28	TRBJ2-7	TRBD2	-	CASSFLAGQQYF	TGTGCCAGCAGTTTCCTAGCGGGACAGCAGTACTTC
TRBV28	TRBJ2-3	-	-	CASSLYQFTQYF	TGTGCCAGCAGTTTATACCAGTTCACGCAGTATTTT
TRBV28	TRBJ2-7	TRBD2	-	CASRVAGGPRYEQYF	TGTGCCAGCAGAGTAGCGGGAGGGCCTCGCTACGAGCAGTACTTC
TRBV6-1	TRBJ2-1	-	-	CASQIAASYNEQFF	TGTGCCAGTCAAATAGCGGCTTCCTACAATGAGCAGTTCTTC
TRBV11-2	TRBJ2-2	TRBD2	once	CASRTSGNTGELFF	TGTGCCAGCAGAACTAGCGGGAACACCGGGGAGCTGTTTTTT
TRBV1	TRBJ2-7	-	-	CTSSPPRSKPREQYF	TGCACCAGCAGCCCGCCAAGATCTAAACCTCGGGAGCAGTACTTC
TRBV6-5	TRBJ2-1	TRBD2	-	CASSKSGVREQFF	TGTGCCAGCAGTAAAAGCGGGGTAAGGGAGCAGTTCTTC
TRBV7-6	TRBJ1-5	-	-	CASSPRGGAGNQPQHF	TGTGCCAGCAGCCCGAGAGGAGGGGCTGGCAATCAGCCCCAGCATTTT
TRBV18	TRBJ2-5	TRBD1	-	CASGAQTGVSQETQYF	TGTGCCAGCGGAGCTCAAACAGGGGTCTCTCAAGAGACCCAGTACTTC
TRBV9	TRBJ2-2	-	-	CASSSPLAGATGELFF	TGTGCCAGCAGCTCCCCCTTAGCAGGGGCCACCGGGGAGCTGTTTTTT
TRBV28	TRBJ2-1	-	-	CASSPGGSSNEQFF	TGTGCCAGCAGCCCTGGTGGGAGTAGTAATGAGCAGTTCTTC
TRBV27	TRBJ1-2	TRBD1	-	CASSAQGGNYGYTF	TGTGCCAGCAGTGCACAGGGGGGTAACTATGGCTACACCTTC
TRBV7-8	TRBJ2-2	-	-	CATLPREFSNTGELFF	TGTGCCACCCTACCCCGGGAGTTTTCGAACACCGGGGAGCTGTTTTTT
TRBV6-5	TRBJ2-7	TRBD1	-	CASRRTGGVGEQYF	TGTGCCAGCAGGCGGACAGGGGGCGTGGGGGAGCAGTACTTC
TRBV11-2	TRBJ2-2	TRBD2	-	CASSLVLSSGSTGELFF	TGTGCCAGCAGCTTAGTGTTGTCTAGCGGGAGCACCGGGGAGCTGTTTTTT
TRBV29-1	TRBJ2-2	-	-	CSVENRTGELFF	TGCAGCGTTGAAAATCGTACCGGGGAGCTGTTTTTT
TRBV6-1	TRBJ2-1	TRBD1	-	CASSERTGKSYNEQFF	TGTGCCAGCAGTGAGAGGACAGGGAAATCCTACAATGAGCAGTTCTTC
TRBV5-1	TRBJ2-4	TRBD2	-	CASSTGAGDVDIQYF	TGCGCCAGCAGCACCGGGGCGGGAGATGTTGACATTCAGTACTTC
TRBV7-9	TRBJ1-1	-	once	CASSPQGEDEAFF	TGTGCCAGCAGCCCCCAAGGGGAAGATGAAGCTTTCTTT
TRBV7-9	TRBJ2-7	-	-	CASSSHSGPYEQYF	TGTGCCAGCAGCTCTCATAGCGGTCCCTACGAGCAGTACTTC
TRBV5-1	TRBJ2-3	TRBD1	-	CASSLEIAGGGTDTQYF	TGCGCCAGCAGCTTGGAAATCGCAGGGGGCGGCACAGATACGCAGTATTTT
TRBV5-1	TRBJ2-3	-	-	CASSWSTDTQYF	TGCGCCAGCAGCTGGAGTACAGATACGCAGTATTTT
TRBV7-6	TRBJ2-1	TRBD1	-	CASRLTQGDYNEQFF	TGTGCCAGCAGGTTAACACAGGGGGATTACAATGAGCAGTTCTTC
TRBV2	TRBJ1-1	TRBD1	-	CASRGDRGITEAFF	TGTGCCAGCAGGGGGGACAGGGGAATCACTGAAGCTTTCTTT
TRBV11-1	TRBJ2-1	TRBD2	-	CASSGATSGRRDEQFF	TGTGCCAGCTCCGGGGCAACTAGCGGGAGGAGAGATGAGCAGTTCTTC
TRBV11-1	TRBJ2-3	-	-	CASSFPPSPGATDTQYF	TGTGCCAGCAGCTTTCCACCCTCACCAGGGGCCACAGATACGCAGTATTTT
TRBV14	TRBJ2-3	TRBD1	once	CASSHRTGGLTDTQYF	TGTGCCAGCAGCCATCGGACAGGGGGACTCACAGATACGCAGTATTTT
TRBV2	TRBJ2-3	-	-	CASSAGGGLTNTQYF	TGTGCCAGCAGTGCTGGGGGAGGTCTCACGAATACGCAGTATTTT
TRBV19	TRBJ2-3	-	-	CASSIAFSGEMADTQYF	TGTGCCAGTAGTATCGCCTTTTCGGGGGAGATGGCAGATACGCAGTATTTT
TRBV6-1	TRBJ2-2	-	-	CATGRPGGELFF	TGTGCCACCGGTCGCCCAGGCGGGGAGCTGTTTTTT
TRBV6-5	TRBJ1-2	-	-	CASYTNSEYYGYTF	TGTGCCAGCTACACCAATTCGGAGTACTATGGCTACACCTTC
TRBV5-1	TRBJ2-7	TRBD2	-	CASSSMGASGSRDSSYEQYF	TGCGCCAGCAGCTCGATGGGGGCTAGCGGGAGTCGGGATAGCTCCTACGAGCAGTACTTC
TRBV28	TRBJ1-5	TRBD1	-	CASSLGTGGTEPQHF	TGTGCCAGCAGTTTAGGGACAGGGGGCACGGAGCCCCAGCATTTT
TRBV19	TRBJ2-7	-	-	CASSKVGVMHEQYF	TGTGCCAGTAGTAAAGTAGGGGTAATGCACGAGCAGTACTTC